This paragraph covers one T cell receptor beta chain sequence. TCRdb keeps only in-frame clones here, not all; method: immunoSEQ multiplex PCR. The repertoire holds some 97,000 clones, with around four fifths as singletons. The sample comes from a study of blood T cell repertoires in COVID-19. The V gene's germline CDR1 is KGHSH and CDR2 LQKENI. V was trimmed by 8 bases and J by 1 base, leaving 17 bases between them. There are 15 residues in the CDR3. The V call is TRBV18, the J call TRBJ1-1; tentatively, D is TRBD1 (5 bases). This clonotype was sampled from a man in his forties or fifties with active or convalescent COVID-19. The sample was peripheral blood. The CDR3 DNA sequence: TGTGCCAGCGTTGAACCGGGACTTCAGAACACTGAAGCTTTCTTT. This translates into CASVEPGLQNTEAFF.